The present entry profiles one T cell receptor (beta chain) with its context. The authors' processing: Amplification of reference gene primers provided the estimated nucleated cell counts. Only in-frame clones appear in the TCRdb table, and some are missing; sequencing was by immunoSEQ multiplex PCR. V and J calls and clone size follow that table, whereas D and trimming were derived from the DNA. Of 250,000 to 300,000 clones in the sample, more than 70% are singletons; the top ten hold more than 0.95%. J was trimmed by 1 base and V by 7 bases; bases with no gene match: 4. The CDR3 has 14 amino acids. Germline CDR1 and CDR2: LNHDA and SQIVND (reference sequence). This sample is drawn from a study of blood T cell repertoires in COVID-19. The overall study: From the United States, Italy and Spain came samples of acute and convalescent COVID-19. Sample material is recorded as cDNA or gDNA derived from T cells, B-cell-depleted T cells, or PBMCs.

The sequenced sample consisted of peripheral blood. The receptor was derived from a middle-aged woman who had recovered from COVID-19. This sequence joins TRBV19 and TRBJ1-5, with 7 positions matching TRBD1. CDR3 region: CASTTGLSNQPQHF. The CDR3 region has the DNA TGTGCCAGTACGACAGGGTTGAGCAATCAGCCCCAGCATTTT.